This TCR beta chain was sequenced for a study of T cells in localized non-small cell lung cancer. In this sample, this clone turned up once. No antigen is known for it. Generated by immunoSEQ multiplex PCR, the TCRdb table keeps only in-frame clones and is missing some. Among under 35,000 clones listed, 75% to 95% were seen once. Germline-derived CDR1 and CDR2 are MNHNY and SVGAGI (reference sequence). The V and J ends lost 2 bases and 3 bases, in that order; junction bases with no gene match: 0. The CDR3 has 15 amino acids. Study-level points and caveats: Clonality peaked in uninvolved adjacent lung rather than tumor. A raised T cell density in blood coincided with lengthier overall survival. The tumor had only one region sequenced, so heterogeneity remains possible.

The chain combines TRBV6-6 with TRBJ2-7; 14 bases fit TRBD2. This clonotype was obtained from a female donor over 55 with stage I lung adenocarcinoma. Here the sequenced sample was peripheral blood, taken before any cancer treatment. The CDR3 sequence: CASSYGTSGSYEQYF. The CDR3 nucleotides are TGTGCCAGCAGTTACGGGACTAGCGGGAGCTACGAGCAGTACTTC.